Listed here are 25 T cell receptor beta chains from one sample, sequenced in a study of T cells expressing NK-cell markers. One entry per CDR3 protein, without DNA, is what TCRdb gives after re-calling the 5' RACE reads. This sample's table has a few hundred thousand distinct CDR3 sequences. The sample was blood T cells: a sorted CD56 or NKG2C T cell subset, CD4+ or CD8+ T cells, or bulk PBMC T cells (not recorded which). The source of these receptors is a man aged 18 to 70 in good health.

The chain carries TRBV4-2 and TRBJ2-1; TCRdb outputs TRBD1, but without DNA this stays unchecked. This CDR3 is built from 13 residues. The germline V gene encodes CDR1 LGHNA and CDR2 YNFKEQ. The CDR3 sequence is CASSPGEYNEQFF.

The chain carries TRBV6-1 and TRBJ1-5. This CDR3 spans 17 amino acids. Germline values: CDR1 MNHNS, CDR2 SASEGT. CDR3 in amino acids: CASSQQIRRNSNQPQHF.

The chain combines TRBV18 with TRBJ2-1; lacking DNA, the TRBD1 call made by TCRdb goes unchecked. The length of the CDR3 is 14 residues. Germline CDR1 and CDR2: KGHSH and LQKENI. The CDR3 protein is CASSSQSGYNEQFF. The whole variable domain, remainder taken from reference TRBV18 and TRBJ2-1, is NAGVMQNPRHLVRRRGQEARLRCSPMKGHSHVYWYRQLPEEGLKFMVYLQKENIIDESGMPKERFSAEFPKEGPSILRIQQVVRGDSAAYFCASSSQSGYNEQFFGPGTRLTVL.

The chain has TRBV18 and TRBJ2-1; TCRdb reports TRBD2, a call that lacks DNA to check it against. The CDR3 runs to 17 residues. CDR1 and CDR2 from the germline V gene are KGHSH and LQKENI. CDR3 region: CASSLTSGGGSYNEQFF.

The V call is TRBV6-6, the J call TRBJ1-4; TCRdb designates TRBD1, a call that cannot be tested without DNA. The CDR3 is 13 amino acids. Germline V lookup: CDR1 MNHNY, CDR2 SVGAGI (reference sequence). CDR3: CASSRQGGEKLFF.

V gene TRBV7-6 combines with J gene TRBJ2-2; TCRdb names TRBD1, which stays unverified in the absence of DNA. This CDR3 is 13 amino acids long. Germline V gives CDR1 SGHVS, CDR2 FNYEAQ. This chain's CDR3 is CASTPLVAGELFF.

The V call is TRBV7-8, the J call TRBJ2-3; TCRdb's D call of TRBD1 is untestable without DNA. Germline assignment: CDR1 SGHVS and CDR2 FQNEAQ. This CDR3 comprises 16 residues. The CDR3: CASTLAGTGAKDTQYF.

The J gene is TRBJ1-5, the V gene TRBV7-2. Germline V gives CDR1 SGHTA, CDR2 FQGNSA. The CDR3 runs 14 residues. The CDR3 sequence: CASSLQSSNQPQHF. Supplemented by reference TRBV7-2 and TRBJ1-5, the full variable domain reads GAGVSQSPSNKVTEKGKDVELRCDPISGHTALYWYRQSLGQGLEFLIYFQGNSAPDKSGLPSDRFSAERTGGSVSTLTIQRTQQEDSAVYLCASSLQSSNQPQHFGDGTRLSIL.

The chain is built from TRBV7-9 and TRBJ1-6; the TCRdb call, TRBD1, lacks DNA for checking. Germline-derived CDR1 and CDR2 are SEHNR and FQNEAQ (reference sequence). This CDR3 is built from 16 residues. The CDR3 sequence is CASSSEGHWRNSPLHF.

This chain's CDR3 is CASTRGGTQGNTQYF. This chain joins TRBV28 and TRBJ2-3; there is no DNA to check the TCRdb D call of TRBD1. CDR3 length: 15 residues. CDR1 MDHEN and CDR2 SYDVKM come from the germline V gene.

The chain has TRBV2 and TRBJ2-7; TCRdb returns TRBD1, unconfirmable since there is no DNA. Germline CDR1 SNHLY, CDR2 FYNNEI. The CDR3 covers 15 residues. The CDR3 sequence: CASSARTGVHHEQYF.

The chain uses TRBV6-5 and TRBJ1-2. The CDR3 loop spans 16 amino acids. Per the germline V gene, CDR1 is MNHEY and CDR2 is SVGAGI. CDR3 loop: CASRSSPRKSAGGYTF.

The V call is TRBV2, the J call TRBJ2-5; TCRdb's assignment of TRBD2 cannot be checked, as there is no DNA. This CDR3 has 14 residues. Germline V gene sequence: CDR1 SNHLY, CDR2 FYNNEI. Here the CDR3 reads CASRRLGYQETQYF.

The chain combines TRBV23-1 with TRBJ2-3; the TCRdb call, TRBD1, lacks DNA for checking. TRBV23-1 is an ORF, and what it does is uncertain. This CDR3 comprises 17 residues. The CDR3 sequence: CASSQSGGGRGTDTQYF.

The gene calls are TRBV6-2 or TRBV6-3 and TRBJ2-7; TCRdb picks TRBD1, but there is no DNA to check that call. This CDR3 contains 14 residues. Per germline, CDR1 MNHEY and CDR2 SVGEGT. The chain's CDR3 is CARVGEGAPKEQYF.

V usage is TRBV7-3 and J usage is TRBJ2-2; TCRdb selects TRBD2, and the lack of DNA leaves this call unchecked. This CDR3 spans 16 amino acids. Germline CDR1 SGHTA, CDR2 FQGTGA. CDR3 amino acids: CASSVRGGVSTGELFF.

This chain uses TRBV18 with TRBJ1-2; TCRdb lists TRBD1, though no DNA is available to test this call. The CDR3 consists of 16 residues. Germline V gene lookup returns CDR1 KGHSH and CDR2 LQKENI. The CDR3 sequence is CASSPQSGGGNYGYTF.

The genes are TRBV5-1 and TRBJ1-1. From germline, CDR1 is SGHRS and CDR2 YFSETQ. The CDR3 totals 13 residues. The CDR3 loop reads CASRWSTGTEAFF.

The chain carries TRBV28 and TRBJ2-7; the D gene TCRdb calls, TRBD2, cannot be checked with no DNA. The CDR3 has 15 amino acids. CDR1 is MDHEN and CDR2 is SYDVKM in the germline V gene. The CDR3 sequence: CASSSTAGDAYEQYF. The whole variable domain, filled in from reference TRBV28 and TRBJ2-7, reads DVKVTQSSRYLVKRTGEKVFLECVQDMDHENMFWYRQDPGLGLRLIYFSYDVKMKEKGDIPEGYSVSREKKERFSLILESASTNQTSMYLCASSSTAGDAYEQYFGPGTRLTVT.

CDR3 protein: CAIGQGAGDQPQHF. The chain recombines TRBV10-3 with TRBJ1-5; there is no DNA to check the TCRdb D call of TRBD1. This CDR3 region has 14 residues. Germline CDR1 is ENHRY and CDR2 is SYGVKD.

The rearrangement joins TRBV5-6 to TRBJ1-1. Germline V CDR1 and CDR2: SGHDT, YYEEEE. The CDR3 has 16 residues. This CDR3 is CASSLDIGRVDTEAFF. The full variable domain, completed using reference TRBV5-6 and TRBJ1-1, is DAGVTQSPTHLIKTRGQQVTLRCSPKSGHDTVSWYQQALGQGPQFIFQYYEEEERQRGNFPDRFSGHQFPNYSSELNVNALLLGDSALYLCASSLDIGRVDTEAFFGQGTRLTVV.

The chain has TRBV11-2 and TRBJ2-7; there is no DNA to check the TCRdb D call of TRBD2. Germline values: CDR1 SGHAT, CDR2 FQNNGV. The CDR3 length is 17 residues. The CDR3 loop reads CASSPQRWLDDLYEQYF.

The rearrangement uses TRBV25-1 and TRBJ2-2; TCRdb's D call, TRBD1, is unchecked because there is no DNA. CDR1 MGHDK and CDR2 SYGVNS come from the germline V gene. CDR3 length equals 14 residues. The CDR3: CASTDIGRPGELFF.

V usage is TRBV6-1 and J usage is TRBJ2-2; the D call from TCRdb, TRBD1, cannot be confirmed without DNA. Germline V lookup: CDR1 MNHNS, CDR2 SASEGT. CDR3 size: 15 residues. This chain's CDR3 is CASKPTGTGTGELFF.

The chain is built from TRBV7-2 and TRBJ2-1; the D call from TCRdb, TRBD2, cannot be confirmed without DNA. CDR3 length: 12 amino acids. Germline loops: CDR1 SGHTA, CDR2 FQGNSA. The CDR3 loop reads CASSLWEGWAFF.